Shown below are 19 T cell receptor beta chains from a single sample sequenced in a study of cytomegalovirus exposure and HLA in healthy donors. Primers: 60 Vbeta forward and 13 Jbeta reverse. Produced via immunoSEQ multiplex PCR; TCRdb's table is partial and in-frame only. The table shows about 130,000 clones, with around 82% occurring only once. Sequencing was performed on PBMCs. The receptor source for this set is a man aged 45 to 65 in good health and CMV-seronegative.

The chain links TRBV2 to TRBJ1-2, with TRBD1 matching over 7 bases. This CDR3 has 14 amino acids. The V and J ends lost 1 base and 5 bases, in that order; junction bases with no gene match: 4. Per the germline V gene, CDR1 is SNHLY and CDR2 is FYNNEI. The chain's CDR3 is CASSEEGAQYGYTF. Written as DNA, the CDR3 is TGTGCCAGCAGTGAAGAGGGGGCGCAGTATGGCTACACCTTC.

The V gene is TRBV7-2, the J gene TRBJ1-3; no clear D gene. With 5 bases removed from V and 2 bases from J, the gap between germline ends came to 7 bases. The CDR3 has 13 amino acids. Germline V CDR1 and CDR2: SGHTA, FQGNSA. The CDR3 region has the DNA TGTGCCAGCAGCCGGGGTACTGGAAACACCATATATTTT. Translation: CASSRGTGNTIYF.

V and J are TRBV2 and TRBJ2-3; D is perhaps TRBD1 (7 bases). The CDR3 runs 16 residues. CDR1 is SNHLY and CDR2 is FYNNEI in the germline V gene. V lost 5 bases and J lost 2, with 17 bases in between. CDR3 region: CASSKGGRDSTDTQYF. In DNA form, the CDR3 reads TGTGCCAGCAGTAAAGGGGGCAGGGACTCCACAGATACGCAGTATTTT.

This chain links TRBV10-3 with TRBJ2-5; 12 positions match TRBD2. Unmatched junction bases numbered 3, after V lost 3 bases and J lost 4 bases. In germline, CDR1 is ENHRY, CDR2 SYGVKD. This CDR3 has 15 amino acids. DNA of the CDR3: TGTGCCATCAGTGATCCGACTAGCGGGAGAGAGACCCAGTACTTC. Amino acid sequence: CAISDPTSGRETQYF.

The gene calls are TRBV5-1 and TRBJ1-4, with 7 bases identical to TRBD1. CDR1 SGHRS and CDR2 YFSETQ come from the germline V gene. Trimming removed 4 bases from V and 4 bases from J; junction bases left unmatched: 7. The CDR3 runs to 15 residues. CDR3 in amino acids: CASSPSTGLNEKLFF. The CDR3 bases are TGCGCCAGCAGCCCCTCGACAGGGCTTAATGAAAAACTGTTTTTT.

CDR3 sequence (DNA): TGTGCCAGCTCACCAGAGTATGAAAAACTGTTTTTT. Protein: CASSPEYEKLFF. The chain joins TRBV18 to TRBJ1-4, with no clear D. The CDR3 runs 12 residues. V lost 2 bases and J lost 6, with 4 bases in between. The germline V gene encodes CDR1 KGHSH and CDR2 LQKENI.

The chain recombines TRBV9 with TRBJ2-3; perhaps TRBD2 as D (5 bases). The CDR3 loop spans 16 amino acids. Trimming shortened V by 2 bases and J by 1 base, and 14 bases separated the two germline ends. CDR1 is SGDLS and CDR2 is YYNGEE in the germline V gene. The CDR3 DNA is TGTGCCAGCAGCGTGCAGGTCGGGGTAGGCACAGATACGCAGTATTTT. The encoded protein is CASSVQVGVGTDTQYF. Drawing the rest from reference TRBV9 and TRBJ2-3, the complete variable domain is DSGVTQTPKHLITATGQRVTLRCSPRSGDLSVYWYQQSLDQGLQFLIQYYNGEERAKGNILERFSAQQFPDLHSELNLSSLELGDSALYFCASSVQVGVGTDTQYFGPGTRLTVL.

CDR3 bases: TGTGCCAGCAGCTTCCAGACAGGCCAAGAGACCCAGTACTTC. This codes for CASSFQTGQETQYF. V and J are TRBV11-2 and TRBJ2-5; possibly TRBD1 for D (6 bases). V was pared by 3 bases and J by 1 base, with 9 bases between. The CDR3 totals 14 residues. Germline-derived CDR1 and CDR2 are SGHAT and FQNNGV.

The V gene is TRBV27, the J gene TRBJ1-5, with D maybe TRBD1 (5 bases). In germline, CDR1 is MNHEY, CDR2 SMNVEV (reference sequence). Trimming cost V 2 bases and J 4 bases, with 9 bases left between them. The CDR3 loop spans 14 amino acids. CDR3 nucleotide sequence: TGTGCCAGCAGTTTAGGGGCGTCTAATCAGCCCCAGCATTTT. It is translated as CASSLGASNQPQHF.

The table lists this clone with many counts. This chain links TRBV6-6 with TRBJ1-3; 8 positions match TRBD1. Per germline, CDR1 MNHNY and CDR2 SVGAGI (reference sequence). The CDR3 loop spans 14 amino acids. V was pared by 4 bases and J by 4 bases, with 3 bases of the junction left unmatched. The CDR3 sequence: CASSLRQGGNTIYF. DNA of the CDR3: TGTGCCAGCAGTTTAAGACAGGGGGGAAACACCATATATTTT.

The chain is built from TRBV5-1 and TRBJ2-5; TRBD2 matches 14 bases. CDR1 and CDR2 (germline): SGHRS, YFSETQ. The CDR3 consists of 20 residues. V was clipped by 4 bases and J by 5 bases; unmatched bases: 19. CDR3: CASSQSLYTGLAGAVETQYF. The CDR3 bases are TGCGCCAGCAGCCAGAGTCTTTATACGGGACTAGCGGGAGCGGTGGAGACCCAGTACTTC.

This chain uses TRBV30 with TRBJ2-7, with D perhaps TRBD1 (7 bases). Germline values: CDR1 GTSNPN, CDR2 SVGIG (reference sequence). The CDR3 totals 18 residues. Trimming stripped 0 bases from V and 4 bases from J, with 25 bases between. The DNA of the CDR3 is TGTGCCTGGAGTGTATTCTTCGGGAGACAGGGCGATAGGTACGAGCAGTACTTC. It codes for CAWSVFFGRQGDRYEQYF. Full variable domain (outside the CDR3, taken from reference TRBV30 and TRBJ2-7): SQTIHQWPATLVQPVGSPLSLECTVEGTSNPNLYWYRQAAGRGLQLLFYSVGIGQISSEVPQNLSASRPQDRQFILSSKKLLLSDSGFYLCAWSVFFGRQGDRYEQYFGPGTRLTVT.

This clone was recorded once. The chain links TRBV18 to TRBJ2-1, with D possibly matching TRBD2 (6 bases). V lost 3 bases and J lost 5, with 14 bases in between. Germline CDR1 KGHSH, CDR2 LQKENI. This CDR3 comprises 15 residues. CDR3 loop: CASSPLVGRNNEQFF. The CDR3 bases are TGTGCCAGCTCACCTCTAGTCGGGAGAAACAATGAGCAGTTCTTC.

The V and J genes are TRBV9 and TRBJ2-1; 8 bases are a match to TRBD2. Per germline, CDR1 SGDLS and CDR2 YYNGEE. After removal of 3 bases from V and 8 bases from J, the junction contained 19 bases not matched to a gene. The length of the CDR3 is 18 residues. CDR3 DNA: TGTGCCAGCAGCGCCGAACGCCCCCAGCGGGAGACCCCTGATGAGCAGTTCTTC. Protein product: CASSAERPQRETPDEQFF. The complete variable domain, with remaining parts taken from reference TRBV9 and TRBJ2-1, reads DSGVTQTPKHLITATGQRVTLRCSPRSGDLSVYWYQQSLDQGLQFLIQYYNGEERAKGNILERFSAQQFPDLHSELNLSSLELGDSALYFCASSAERPQRETPDEQFFGPGTRLTVL.

CDR3 nucleotide sequence: TGTGCCAGCAGTGGGGCGAGCACAGATACGCAGTATTTT. This sequence encodes CASSGASTDTQYF. The V call is TRBV2, the J call TRBJ2-3; D is undetermined. Germline values: CDR1 SNHLY, CDR2 FYNNEI. V was clipped by 4 bases and J by 0 bases, with 5 bases between them. The CDR3 consists of 13 residues.

This chain uses TRBV28 with TRBJ2-5, with D tentatively TRBD2 (6 bases). CDR3 length: 16 amino acids. CDR1 is MDHEN and CDR2 is SYDVKM in the germline V gene. Trimming removed 4 bases at V and 3 bases at J, with 18 bases between. The CDR3 DNA reads as TGTGCCAGCAGTTCACTCTCGGGCGGGGCAAAAGAGACCCAGTACTTC. Amino acids: CASSSLSGGAKETQYF.

This chain uses TRBV18 with TRBJ1-1; D gene uncertain. Germline V gene sequence: CDR1 KGHSH, CDR2 LQKENI. The length of the CDR3 is 13 residues. The V gene lost 0 bases and the J gene lost 7 bases, with 9 bases spanning the gap. This chain's CDR3 is CASSPPAQLEAFF. The CDR3 DNA follows: TGTGCCAGCTCACCACCGGCACAGCTTGAAGCTTTCTTT.

The CDR3 DNA reads TGTGCCATCAGTGAGTCGGTCATTAGGAGACAGCCCCAGCATTTT. It translates to CAISESVIRRQPQHF. The chain is built from TRBV10-3 and TRBJ1-5, with unresolved D. CDR3 length: 15 amino acids. V gave up 0 bases and J gave up 7 bases, with 13 bases separating them. The V gene's germline CDR1 is ENHRY and CDR2 SYGVKD.

Comments on this clone: Other DNA variants within this sample encode the same CDR3. The J gene is TRBJ2-1, the V gene TRBV11-2; 10 bases align to TRBD2. Germline CDR1 is SGHAT and CDR2 is FQNNGV. The V segment lost 2 bases and the J segment 4 bases; nucleotides outside the gene matches: 2. The CDR3 sequence is 15 residues long. For the CDR3, the DNA is TGTGCCAGCAGCTTATGGACTAGCGGTTACAATGAGCAGTTCTTC. Translated, it gives CASSLWTSGYNEQFF.